This TCR beta chain was sequenced in a study of T cell repertoires in ileal Crohn's disease. Study conclusions and caveats: Every patient over 26.8% clonality showed endoscopic recurrence.

The data were produced by immunoSEQ multiplex PCR, yet TCRdb's version contains in-frame clones alone and is incomplete. The sample contains roughly 5,200 clones, around 81% of which appear only once. CDR3 length: 14 amino acids. The trim removed 7 bases at V and 9 bases at J, leaving 11 bases unmatched. A note on this clone: What it binds is not known.

This chain joins TRBV23-1 and TRBJ1-4; 7 bases are shared with TRBD1. TRBV23-1 is an open reading frame whose function is uncertain. The receptor was derived from an adult with Crohn's disease. Sequencing was done on a sample of ileal tissue. CDR3 nucleotide sequence: TGCGCCAGCAATGTTGCGACAGGGAGTAAAAAACTGTTTTTT. This encodes CASNVATGSKKLFF.